This TCR beta chain comes out of a study of T-cell memory formation after mild COVID-19. Germline V gene data show CDR1 as SGHRS and CDR2 as YFSETQ. The CDR3 is made up of 17 amino acids. J lost 0 bases, V lost 0 bases, and 5 bases had no gene match. A word on this clonotype: Its antigen is as yet unknown.

TCRdb redid the calling of the 5' RACE reads with MiXCR, one entry per CDR3 protein. The data contain around 250,000 distinct CDR3 sequences, 8% to 10% of them singletons. Whole-study findings and limits: Chiefly within CM and EM were the contracting CD4+ clones; CD8+ ones were within EMRA. Contracting clones from day 15 to 85 had balanced CD4/CD8; later expanders favoured CD4+.

The rearrangement uses TRBV5-1 and TRBJ2-7; 11 nucleotides agree with TRBD2. This receptor was obtained from a man younger than 35 who had mild COVID-19 (a few samples of this study predate the infection). Cell type and time point are not known. Sample: PBMCs or a T cell subset sorted from them (not recorded which). CDR3 bases: TGCGCCAGCAGCTTGGATCCCCTAGCGGGGGGCTCCTACGAGCAGTACTTC. It is translated as CASSLDPLAGGSYEQYF.